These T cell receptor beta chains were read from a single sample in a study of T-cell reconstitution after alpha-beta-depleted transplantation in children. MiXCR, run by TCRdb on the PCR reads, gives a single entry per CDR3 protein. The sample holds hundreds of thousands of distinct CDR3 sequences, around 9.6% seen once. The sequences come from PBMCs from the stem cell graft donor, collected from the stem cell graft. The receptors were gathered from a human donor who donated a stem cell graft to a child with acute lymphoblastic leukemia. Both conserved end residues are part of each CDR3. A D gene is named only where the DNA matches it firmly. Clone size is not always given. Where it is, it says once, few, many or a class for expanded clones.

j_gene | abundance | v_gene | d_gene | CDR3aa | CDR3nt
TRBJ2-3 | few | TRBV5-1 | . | CASSLQWGLGDTQYF | TGCGCCAGCAGCTTGCAGTGGGGGTTAGGTGATACGCAGTATTTT
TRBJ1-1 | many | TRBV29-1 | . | CSVGNNMNTEAFF | TGCAGCGTTGGGAACAACATGAACACTGAAGCTTTCTTT
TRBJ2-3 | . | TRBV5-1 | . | CASSPEGQEADTQYF | TGCGCCAGCAGCCCGGAGGGGCAGGAGGCAGATACGCAGTATTTT
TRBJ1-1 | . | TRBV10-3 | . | CAISVYPFGENTEAFF | TGTGCCATCAGTGTTTATCCCTTCGGGGAGAACACTGAAGCTTTCTTT
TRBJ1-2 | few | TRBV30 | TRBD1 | CLWDSTNYGYTF | TGCCTATGGGACAGTACTAACTATGGCTACACCTTC
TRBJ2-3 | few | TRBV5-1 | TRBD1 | CASSWSGQGTSDTQYF | TGCGCCAGCAGCTGGAGCGGACAGGGGACATCAGATACGCAGTATTTT
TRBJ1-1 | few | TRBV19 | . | CASSKARDGDTEAFF | TGTGCCAGTAGTAAGGCCCGTGACGGGGACACTGAAGCTTTCTTT
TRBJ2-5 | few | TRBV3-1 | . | CASSQEAGPRETQYF | TGTGCCAGCAGCCAAGAGGCGGGGCCGCGGGAGACCCAGTACTTC
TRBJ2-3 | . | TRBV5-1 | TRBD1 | CASSGGQGKDTQYF | TGCGCCAGCAGCGGGGGACAGGGTAAAGATACGCAGTATTTT
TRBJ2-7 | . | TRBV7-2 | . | CASSLGTGGGGSLF | TGTGCCAGCAGCTTAGGGACGGGCGGCGGGGGCTCTCTCTTC
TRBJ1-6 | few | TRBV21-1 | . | CASSKATGSSYNSPLHF | TGTGCCAGCAGCAAAGCGACAGGGAGCTCCTATAATTCACCCCTCCACTTT
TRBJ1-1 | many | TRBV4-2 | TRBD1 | CASSKGQTNTEAFF | TGTGCCAGCAGCAAGGGACAGACGAACACTGAAGCTTTCTTT
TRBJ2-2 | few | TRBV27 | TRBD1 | CASTLGTDILSAGELFF | TGTGCCAGCACCCTAGGGACAGATATATTGTCAGCCGGGGAGCTGTTTTTT
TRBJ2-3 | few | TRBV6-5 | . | CASSYPLGAGADTQYF | TGTGCCAGCAGTTACCCACTTGGGGCCGGGGCAGATACGCAGTATTTT
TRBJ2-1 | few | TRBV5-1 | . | CASSLPDYYNEQFF | TGCGCCAGCAGCTTACCGGACTACTACAATGAGCAGTTCTTC
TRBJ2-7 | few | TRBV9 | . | CASSVRRGPSEQYF | TGTGCCAGCAGCGTACGTCGGGGGCCCAGCGAGCAGTACTTC
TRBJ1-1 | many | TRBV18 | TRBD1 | CASSPGQATNTEAFF | TGTGCCAGCTCACCCGGACAGGCAACGAACACTGAAGCTTTCTTT
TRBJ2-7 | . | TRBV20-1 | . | CSALKQYEQYF | TGCAGTGCGCTGAAACAATACGAGCAGTACTTC
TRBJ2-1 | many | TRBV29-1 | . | CSVEAGEFFSYNEQFF | TGCAGCGTTGAAGCGGGAGAGTTTTTCTCCTACAATGAGCAGTTCTTC
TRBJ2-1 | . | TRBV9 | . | CASSVRNAWPYNEQFF | TGTGCCAGCAGCGTACGGAACGCCTGGCCCTACAATGAGCAGTTCTTC
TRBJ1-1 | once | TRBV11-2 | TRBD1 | CASSPRDRGYLNTEAFF | TGTGCCAGCAGCCCCCGGGACAGGGGATATTTGAACACTGAAGCTTTCTTT
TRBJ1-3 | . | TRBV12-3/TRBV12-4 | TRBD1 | CASRGTASGNTIYF | TGTGCCAGCAGAGGGACAGCCTCTGGAAACACCATATATTTT
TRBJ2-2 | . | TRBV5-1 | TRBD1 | CASSLYWGRQGRTGELFF | TGCGCCAGCAGCTTGTACTGGGGTAGACAGGGACGCACCGGGGAGCTGTTTTTT